Listed below are T cell receptor beta chains from one sample, sequenced in a study of CD8+CD57+ T cells in acquired aplastic anemia. Each CDR3 protein is one row after TCRdb ran MiXCR on the reads. The sample includes about 150,000 distinct CDR3 sequences, about 50% of them seen just once. Sequenced material: sorted CD4+, CD8+, or CD8+CD57+ T cells (not recorded which) from PBMCs. The receptors originated from a human donor with aplastic anemia. Each CDR3 is given with its conserved first and last residue. D genes are given only for firm matches. Size is stated for part of the rows, as once, few or many counts, or as a class when the clone is expanded.

size,V,D,J,CDR3,DNA
-,TRBV2,-,TRBJ1-5,CASTGDSNQPQHF,TGTGCCAGCACTGGAGATAGCAATCAGCCCCAGCATTTT
-,TRBV9,-,TRBJ1-5,CASSAGDIGGNQPQHF,TGTGCTAGCAGCGCGGGGGACATCGGAGGCAATCAGCCCCAGCATTTT
many,TRBV19,-,TRBJ1-2,CASSITEAYGYTF,TGTGCCAGTAGTATCACAGAAGCCTATGGCTACACCTTC
-,TRBV5-1,-,TRBJ1-3,CASSFGGTGTIYF,TGCGCCAGCAGCTTTGGGGGGACTGGCACCATATATTTT
few,TRBV7-3,-,TRBJ2-7,CASGPVASNEQYF,TGTGCCAGCGGACCGGTGGCTTCCAACGAGCAGTACTTC
many,TRBV24-1,-,TRBJ1-1,CATSDSAAGWDGVAFF,TGTGCCACCAGTGATTCGGCGGCAGGGTGGGACGGTGTAGCTTTCTTT
-,TRBV5-6,-,TRBJ1-1,CASSLYLNTEAFF,TGTGCCAGCAGCTTGTACCTGAACACTGAAGCTTTCTTT
many,TRBV2,-,TRBJ1-1,CASSEGEGSEAFF,TGTGCCAGCAGTGAAGGGGAGGGGTCTGAAGCTTTCTTT
-,TRBV10-3,TRBD1,TRBJ2-2,CAISEGGQGFTGELFF,TGTGCCATCAGCGAAGGGGGACAGGGTTTTACCGGGGAGCTGTTTTTT
many,TRBV6-6,-,TRBJ1-5,CASGWNGQPQHF,TGTGCCAGCGGCTGGAACGGGCAGCCCCAGCATTTT
few,TRBV20-1,-,TRBJ2-1,CSAGPGGVDEQFF,TGCAGTGCTGGACCGGGGGGCGTGGATGAGCAGTTCTTC
-,TRBV24-1,-,TRBJ2-3,CATSDEGMSTDTQYF,TGTGCCACCAGTGATGAGGGTATGAGCACAGATACGCAGTATTTT
-,TRBV4-1,-,TRBJ1-6,CASSRTMDSSGSPLHF,TGCGCCAGCAGCCGCACCATGGACAGCTCGGGTTCACCCCTCCACTTT
once,TRBV19,TRBD2,TRBJ2-5,CASSISTSGMKTQYF,TGTGCCAGTAGTATTAGCACTAGCGGCATGAAGACCCAGTACTTC
-,TRBV24-1,TRBD1,TRBJ1-2,CATSNPGGDYGYTF,TGTGCCACCAGTAACCCAGGGGGCGACTATGGCTACACCTTC
many,TRBV12-3/TRBV12-4,-,TRBJ2-7,CASSLGRGKHEQYF,TGTGCCAGCAGTCTGGGCCGGGGGAAGCACGAGCAGTACTTC
-,TRBV15,-,TRBJ1-1,CATSIGGDTEAFF,TGTGCCACCAGCATAGGCGGAGACACTGAAGCTTTCTTT
many,TRBV2,-,TRBJ2-3,CASSGLGFSGTNTQYF,TGTGCCAGCAGCGGGCTAGGGTTTAGTGGCACGAATACGCAGTATTTT
many,TRBV19,TRBD1,TRBJ1-1,CASSLRGQGYTEAFF,TGTGCCAGTAGTCTCCGGGGACAGGGATACACTGAAGCTTTCTTT
-,TRBV20-1,TRBD1,TRBJ1-2,CSARGDRANYGYTF,TGCAGTGCTAGGGGGGACAGGGCTAACTATGGCTACACCTTC
-,TRBV10-3,TRBD1,TRBJ2-2,CATIFSGQGAQITGELFF,TGTGCCACCATATTCTCGGGACAGGGGGCCCAAATCACCGGGGAGCTGTTTTTT
-,TRBV2,-,TRBJ1-5,CASSGGTWNQPQHF,TGTGCCAGCAGTGGGGGGACTTGGAATCAGCCCCAGCATTTT
-,TRBV20-1,-,TRBJ1-5,CSARSQTGPRGPQHF,TGCAGTGCTAGGAGTCAAACAGGGCCTAGAGGGCCCCAGCATTTT
few,TRBV20-1,-,TRBJ1-5,CSARWGSYSNQPQHF,TGCAGTGCTAGATGGGGAAGCTATAGCAATCAGCCCCAGCATTTT
-,TRBV5-1,-,TRBJ2-1,CASSPGHGSGSGGQFF,TGCGCCAGCAGCCCGGGACACGGTTCAGGCTCGGGTGGGCAGTTCTTC
-,TRBV19,-,TRBJ2-7,CASSIREEGEQYF,TGTGCCAGTAGTATTAGAGAGGAAGGCGAGCAGTACTTC
many,TRBV6-1,-,TRBJ2-1,CASSDQHPYNEQFF,TGTGCCAGCTCGGACCAGCACCCCTACAATGAGCAGTTCTTC
many,TRBV24-1,-,TRBJ1-2,CATSDLGRGGGSYGYTF,TGTGCCACCAGTGACCTAGGACGAGGGGGGGGCAGCTATGGCTACACCTTC
many,TRBV9,TRBD2,TRBJ2-7,CASSALAGGPDEQYF,TGTGCCAGCAGCGCACTAGCGGGAGGGCCTGACGAGCAGTACTTC
-,TRBV20-1,-,TRBJ1-3,CSARTISGNTIYF,TGCAGTGCCCGGACAATCTCTGGAAACACCATATATTTT
-,TRBV6-5,-,TRBJ1-1,CASSYPGGNTEAFF,TGTGCCAGCAGTTACCCTGGGGGGAACACTGAAGCTTTCTTT
-,TRBV9,TRBD2,TRBJ2-3,CAGSVEGGRASDTQYF,TGTGCCGGCAGCGTAGAAGGCGGGAGGGCCTCTGATACGCAGTATTTT
many,TRBV29-1,-,TRBJ2-7,CSVEGGVGEQYF,TGCAGCGTTGAAGGGGGCGTGGGAGAGCAGTACTTC
once,TRBV30,-,TRBJ2-3,CAWSGTFWDTQYF,TGTGCCTGGAGCGGGACGTTTTGGGATACGCAGTATTTT
many,TRBV24-1,TRBD2,TRBJ2-1,CATSDLGGRFIGEQFF,TGTGCCACCAGTGATTTAGGCGGGAGATTTATCGGTGAGCAGTTCTTC
-,TRBV6-1,-,TRBJ1-2,CASSGGTPGGYTF,TGTGCCAGCAGTGGAGGGACGCCGGGGGGCTACACCTTC
-,TRBV27,-,TRBJ2-2,CASSSGSYTGELFF,TGTGCCAGCAGTTCTGGATCTTACACCGGGGAGCTGTTTTTT
few,TRBV7-2,-,TRBJ1-6,CASRGAYNSPLHF,TGTGCCAGCAGGGGTGCCTATAATTCACCCCTCCACTTT
-,TRBV7-9,TRBD1,TRBJ1-5,CASTRNQQGRQPQHF,TGTGCCAGCACCCGAAACCAACAGGGGAGACAGCCCCAGCATTTT
-,TRBV5-1,-,TRBJ2-7,CASSLEQGISYEQYF,TGCGCCAGCAGCTTGGAACAGGGCATATCCTACGAGCAGTACTTC
-,TRBV20-1,-,TRBJ1-4,CSVLANEKLFF,TGCAGTGTTCTCGCGAATGAAAAACTGTTTTTT
-,TRBV7-3,TRBD1,TRBJ2-7,CASTRDSFSYEQYF,TGTGCCAGCACTAGGGACAGTTTCTCCTACGAGCAGTACTTC